The source of this T cell receptor beta chain is a study of T-cell memory formation after mild COVID-19. Study observations and caveats: Chiefly within CM and EM were the contracting CD4+ clones; CD8+ ones were within EMRA. The second-wave clones peaking on day 37 were not confirmed as SARS-CoV-2-specific. The study found balanced CD4/CD8 in clones contracting day 15 to 85 and a CD4+ lean in later expanders.

From 5'RACE with constant-segment primers came TCR alpha and TCR beta cDNA libraries that carried sample barcodes and UMIs. TCRdb used MiXCR to reprocess the 5' RACE reads, holding one entry per CDR3 protein. This table holds 450,000 to 650,000 distinct CDR3 sequences, more than 15% found once. Concerning this clonotype: Its antigen remains unknown.

CDR1 and CDR2 from the germline V gene are MNHNY and SVGAGI (reference sequence). V shed 6 bases and J shed 2 bases, with 13 bases lying between them. The CDR3 covers 15 residues. Sequencing was carried out using PBMCs or a T cell subset sorted from them (not recorded which). V and J are TRBV6-6 and TRBJ2-2; D remains unclear. The clonotype comes from an adult woman who had mild COVID-19 (a few samples of this study predate the infection). Cell type and time point are not known. CDR3: CASSHRQDNTGELFF. The CDR3 coding sequence is TGTGCCAGCAGCCACCGGCAGGATAACACCGGGGAGCTGTTTTTT.